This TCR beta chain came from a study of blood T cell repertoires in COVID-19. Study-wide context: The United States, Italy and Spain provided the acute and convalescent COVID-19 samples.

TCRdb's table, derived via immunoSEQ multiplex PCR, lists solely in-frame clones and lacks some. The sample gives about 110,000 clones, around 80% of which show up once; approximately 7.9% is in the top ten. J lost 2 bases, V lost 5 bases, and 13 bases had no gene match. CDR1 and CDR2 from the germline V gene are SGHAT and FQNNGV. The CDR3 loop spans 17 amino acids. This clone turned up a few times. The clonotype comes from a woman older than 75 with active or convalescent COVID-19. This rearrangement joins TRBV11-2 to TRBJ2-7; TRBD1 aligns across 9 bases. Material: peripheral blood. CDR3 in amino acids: CASSARRQGVIAYEQYF. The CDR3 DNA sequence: TGTGCCAGCAGCGCACGAAGACAGGGGGTGATCGCCTACGAGCAGTACTTC.